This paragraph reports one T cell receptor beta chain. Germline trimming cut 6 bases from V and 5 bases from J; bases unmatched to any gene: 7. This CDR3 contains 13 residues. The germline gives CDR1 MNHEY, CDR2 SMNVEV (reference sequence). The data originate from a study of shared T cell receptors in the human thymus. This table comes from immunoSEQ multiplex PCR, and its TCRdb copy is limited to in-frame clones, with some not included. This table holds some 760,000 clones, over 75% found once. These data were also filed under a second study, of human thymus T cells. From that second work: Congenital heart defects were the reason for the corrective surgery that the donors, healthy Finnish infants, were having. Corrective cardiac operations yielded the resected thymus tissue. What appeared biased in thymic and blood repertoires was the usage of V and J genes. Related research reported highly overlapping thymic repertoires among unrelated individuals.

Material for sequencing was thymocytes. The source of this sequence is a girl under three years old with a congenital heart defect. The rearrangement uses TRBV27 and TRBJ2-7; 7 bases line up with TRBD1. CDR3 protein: CASRRGLAHEQYF. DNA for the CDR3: TGTGCCAGCAGAAGGGGGCTTGCCCACGAGCAGTACTTC.